This T cell receptor beta chain comes out of a study of shared clonotypes between healthy human individuals. Study-wide results and limits: Naive subsets generally exceeded memory subsets in estimated richness. At large depth, rarefaction still showed sorted-subset sequencing to be incomplete.

Between the trimmed V and J ends, which lost 2 bases and 0 bases, there was a span of 13 bases. Germline CDR1 and CDR2: SEHNR and FQNEAQ (reference sequence). The CDR3 runs 16 residues. Cells designated naive CD8 were CD45RO-negative and were positively selected for CCR7, with terminally differentiated effector memory CD45RA+ cells excluded. The study drew all its donors from Caucasian adults living in Nashville, Tennessee. Method: immunoSEQ multiplex PCR; TCRdb's copy keeps in-frame clones and lacks some. The sample has about 2 million clones, approximately 95% seen once. Concerning this clone: Its antigen is undetermined.

The origin of this receptor is a man aged 18 to 30 in good health. Sequencing was performed on naive CD8+ T cells sorted from blood. The V call is TRBV7-9, the J call TRBJ1-1; D is undetermined. CDR3 in amino acids: CASSLQKGLMNTEAFF. CDR3 nucleotide sequence: TGTGCCAGCAGCTTACAGAAAGGGCTAATGAACACTGAAGCTTTCTTT.